These 13 T cell receptor beta chains were sequenced from one sample in a study of cytomegalovirus exposure and HLA in healthy donors. Libraries were prepared by immunoSEQ multiplex PCR; TCRdb keeps only in-frame clonotypes and omits some of them. The profile shows 140,000 to 150,000 clones, 80% to 90% of them singletons. Specimen: PBMCs. The source is a man younger than 30 in good health and CMV-seropositive.

This chain links TRBV19 with TRBJ1-4, with 10 nucleotides matching TRBD1. This CDR3 is 15 amino acids long. CDR1 and CDR2 (germline): LNHDA, SQIVND (reference sequence). The trim removed 4 bases at V and 5 bases at J, leaving 4 bases unmatched. CDR3 loop: CASSTTDRGNEKLFF. In DNA form, the CDR3 reads TGTGCCAGTAGTACCACGGACAGGGGGAATGAAAAACTGTTTTTT. Full variable domain (missing parts from reference TRBV19 and TRBJ1-4): DGGITQSPKYLFRKEGQNVTLSCEQNLNHDAMYWYRQDPGQGLRLIYYSQIVNDFQKGDIAEGYSVSREKKESFPLTVTSAQKNPTAFYLCASSTTDRGNEKLFFGSGTQLSVL.

This clone was detected a few times. This sequence joins TRBV5-4 and TRBJ2-7, with D perhaps matching TRBD2 (6 bases). The germline V and J ends were trimmed by 3 bases and 3 bases, with 10 bases remaining between them. The germline gives CDR1 SGHNT, CDR2 YYREEE (reference sequence). The length of the CDR3 is 13 residues. The CDR3 region has the DNA TGTGCCAGCAGCTCCCGGGGGATCTACGAGCAGTACTTC. Residues: CASSSRGIYEQYF. Using reference TRBV5-4 and TRBJ2-7 for the parts outside the CDR3, the full variable domain is ETGVTQSPTHLIKTRGQQVTLRCSSQSGHNTVSWYQQALGQGPQFIFQYYREEENGRGNFPPRFSGLQFPNYSSELNVNALELDDSALYLCASSSRGIYEQYFGPGTRLTVT.

This chain links TRBV25-1 with TRBJ1-1; D is possibly TRBD1 (5 bases). The CDR3 totals 14 residues. With 4 bases removed from V and 5 bases from J, the gap between germline ends came to 14 bases. The V gene's germline CDR1 is MGHDK and CDR2 SYGVNS. CDR3 DNA: TGTGCCAGCAGTGCAAGCTGGCGGGGGACTGAAGCTTTCTTT. Protein product: CASSASWRGTEAFF.

The chain is built from TRBV7-9 and TRBJ1-1, with TRBD1 as a possible D gene (5 bases). The germline CDR1 and CDR2 sequences are SEHNR and FQNEAQ (reference sequence). This CDR3 spans 14 amino acids. V lost 5 bases and J 8 bases, leaving 18 bases between the germline ends. CDR3 bases: TGTGCCAGCAGCCTGACAGCTACGGCCTGGGAAGCTTTCTTT. Translation gives CASSLTATAWEAFF.

The chain uses TRBV5-6 and TRBJ2-7, with D possibly matching TRBD1 (6 bases). Per germline, CDR1 SGHDT and CDR2 YYEEEE. V was clipped by 4 bases and J by 4 bases, with 9 bases between them. The CDR3 consists of 12 residues. The CDR3 nucleotides are TGTGCCAGCAGCCAACAGGGATACGAGCAGTACTTC. This codes for CASSQQGYEQYF.

The chain has TRBV5-1 and TRBJ2-2; 10 bases are shared with TRBD2. Germline loops: CDR1 SGHRS, CDR2 YFSETQ. The ends lost 0 bases at V and 2 bases at J; junction bases unmatched: 1. The CDR3 is 16 residues long. Here the CDR3 reads CASSLGLAGNTGELFF. The CDR3 DNA is TGCGCCAGCAGCTTGGGACTAGCGGGTAACACCGGGGAGCTGTTTTTT.

The gene calls are TRBV5-4 and TRBJ1-1; D unclear. Germline V gene data show CDR1 as SGHNT and CDR2 as YYREEE (reference sequence). The CDR3 runs 11 residues. V was pared by 4 bases and J by 2 bases, with 3 bases between. CDR3 DNA: TGTGCCAGCAGCCAAAACACTGAAGCTTTCTTT. It codes for CASSQNTEAFF.

The chain carries TRBV30 and TRBJ2-3; 7 bases map to TRBD2. Losses at the gene ends were 4 bases for V and 5 bases for J; bases not matched to a gene: 12. Germline V gives CDR1 GTSNPN, CDR2 SVGIG (reference sequence). CDR3 length: 15 amino acids. This CDR3 reads CAWILIGRTGDTQYF. The CDR3 nucleotides read TGTGCCTGGATCCTGATCGGGAGGACCGGAGATACGCAGTATTTT.

This clone has just one count. CDR3 DNA: TGTGCCTCTTCGCGTGGGCCCGGGGAGCTGTTTTTT. Protein sequence: CASSRGPGELFF. V is TRBV30 and J is TRBJ2-2, with D uncertain. The CDR3 extends over 12 amino acids. V was shortened by 7 bases and J by 6 bases, with 12 bases between the two germline ends. Per germline, CDR1 GTSNPN and CDR2 SVGIG (reference sequence).

The J gene is TRBJ2-4, the V gene TRBV9, with TRBD1 identical over 7 bases. Germline lookup yields CDR1 SGDLS and CDR2 YYNGEE. Unmatched junction bases numbered 13, after V lost 3 bases and J lost 16 bases. CDR3 size: 13 residues. The CDR3 region has the DNA TGTGCCAGCAGCGCCCTCCCGGGGACAGCCGTTTACTTC. This codes for CASSALPGTAVYF. The full variable domain, completed using reference TRBV9 and TRBJ2-4, is DSGVTQTPKHLITATGQRVTLRCSPRSGDLSVYWYQQSLDQGLQFLIQYYNGEERAKGNILERFSAQQFPDLHSELNLSSLELGDSALYFCASSALPGTAVYFGAGTRLSVL.

The chain joins TRBV4-1 to TRBJ1-5, with TRBD1 matching 9 bases. V was clipped by 1 base and J by 0 bases; unmatched bases: 10. Germline V gene sequence: CDR1 MGHRA, CDR2 YSYEKL. The CDR3 has 19 residues. The CDR3 nucleotides are TGCGCCAGCAGCCAAGGCCGCACAGGGGGCACCCATAGCAATCAGCCCCAGCATTTT. It encodes CASSQGRTGGTHSNQPQHF.

The rearrangement joins TRBV5-1 to TRBJ2-7, with TRBD1 identical over 10 bases. V shed 5 bases and J 4 bases; nucleotides not matched to a gene: 9. The CDR3 has 15 residues. From germline, CDR1 is SGHRS and CDR2 YFSETQ. Here the CDR3 reads CASSYTGTGVYEQYF. The CDR3 DNA is TGCGCCAGCAGTTATACCGGGACAGGGGTGTACGAGCAGTACTTC.

V and J are TRBV19 and TRBJ1-2, with D perhaps matching TRBD1 (5 bases). The germline CDR1 and CDR2 sequences are LNHDA and SQIVND (reference sequence). Trimming stripped 5 bases from V and 2 bases from J, with 9 bases between. The CDR3 is 13 residues long. The CDR3 protein is CASSAQDNYGYTF. CDR3 nucleotide sequence: TGTGCCAGTAGTGCACAGGACAACTATGGCTACACCTTC.